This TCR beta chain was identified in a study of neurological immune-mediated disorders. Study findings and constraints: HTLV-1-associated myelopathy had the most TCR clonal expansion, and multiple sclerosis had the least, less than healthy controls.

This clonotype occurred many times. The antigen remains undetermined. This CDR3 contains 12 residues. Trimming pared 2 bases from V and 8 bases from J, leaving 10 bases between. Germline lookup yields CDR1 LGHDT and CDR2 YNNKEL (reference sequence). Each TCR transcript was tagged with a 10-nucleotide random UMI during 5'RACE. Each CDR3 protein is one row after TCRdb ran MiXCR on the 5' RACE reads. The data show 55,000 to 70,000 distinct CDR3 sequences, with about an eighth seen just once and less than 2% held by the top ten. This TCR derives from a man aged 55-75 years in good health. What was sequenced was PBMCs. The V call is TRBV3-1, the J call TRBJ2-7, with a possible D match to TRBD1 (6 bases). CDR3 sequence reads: CASSQKGGKQYF. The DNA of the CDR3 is TGTGCCAGCAGCCAAAAAGGGGGTAAGCAGTACTTC.